This T cell receptor beta chain was retrieved from a study of early T cells in non-severe SARS-CoV-2 infection. Study overall: Alpha and beta chains were unpaired, from unsorted whole-blood bulk RNA. Study-wide points: Missing private and CD4 specificities, VDJdb matching favored anti-spike CD8 responses.

V lost 0 bases and J 4 bases, leaving 15 bases between the germline ends. Germline CDR1 and CDR2: DFQATT and SNEGSKA (reference sequence). CDR3 size: 15 residues. This clonotype was picked up many times. Its antigen remains unidentified. Attachment of unique molecular identifiers was made to individual cDNA molecules. From the 5' RACE reads, TCRdb called clonotypes with MiXCR, one entry per CDR3 protein. The table has tens of thousands of distinct CDR3 sequences, more than 4% seen once. The rearrangement joins TRBV20-1 to TRBJ1-1; D unclear. The receptor was derived from an adult who was a healthcare worker with PCR-confirmed SARS-CoV-2 infection or an uninfected control (not recorded which). The specimen was whole blood. CDR3 in DNA: TGCAGTGCTAGAGATCTGTTACTCGGGCCCACTGAAGCTTTCTTT. Encoded protein: CSARDLLLGPTEAFF.